What follows are 2 T cell receptor beta chains derived from one specimen sequenced in a study of T cell repertoires and HLA-DP antigens. Repertoires were generated with immunoSEQ multiplex PCR, while TCRdb's copy carries only in-frame clones and drops some. The table has about 110,000 clones, 85% to 95% seen once. Their cognate antigens are unknown. The sequenced sample was CD4+ T cells from PBMCs. These receptors originate from a woman aged 18-29 years in good health and CMV-seronegative.

The chain combines TRBV5-8 with TRBJ1-6; D uncertain. Trimming cost V 2 bases and J 2 bases, with 8 bases left between them. The CDR3 has 15 amino acids. From germline, CDR1 is SGHTS and CDR2 YDEGEE. CDR3 region: CASSFSGPYNSPLHF. The DNA for the CDR3 is TGTGCCAGCAGCTTCAGCGGTCCCTATAATTCACCCCTCCACTTT.

The chain links TRBV7-3 to TRBJ2-7; TRBD2 matches 12 bases. In germline, CDR1 is SGHTA, CDR2 FQGTGA. With 5 bases clipped from V and 7 bases from J, the junction kept 12 bases outside the gene matches. CDR3 length: 16 residues. Written as DNA, the CDR3 is TGTGCCAGCAGCCCAGAGGCTAGCGGGAGGGCCGGGGAGCAGTACTTC. This encodes CASSPEASGRAGEQYF.